This T cell receptor beta chain originates from a study of Graves' ophthalmopathy and Graves' hyperthyroidism. Whole-study findings and limits: Ophthalmopathy could be told apart from stable hyperthyroidism by a 13-signature model (approximately 91% sensitivity, roughly 80% specificity).

Newly diagnosed, the hyperthyroidism patients had under 2 months' duration and were aged 18 to 65. This clonotype came up many times. No antigen is known for it. As the template, RNA transcripts were used to amplify TCR beta CDR3 regions. First-round RT-PCR employed HTBI primers, with a second-round multiplex PCR after it. Each CDR3 protein is one row after TCRdb ran MiXCR on the multiplex PCR reads. The sample carries about 390,000 distinct CDR3 sequences, about 18% recorded once. The junction had 11 bases not matched to a gene; V was cut back by 5 bases and J by 3 bases. The V gene's germline CDR1 is SGHAT and CDR2 FQNNGV. CDR3 size: 18 residues.

The chain is built from TRBV11-2 and TRBJ2-6; 9 bases align to TRBD1. Sequences were obtained from peripheral blood. This receptor was identified in an adult woman with stable Graves' hyperthyroidism. CDR3 residues: CASSPGQGLFRGANVLTF. The CDR3 DNA reads as TGTGCCAGCAGCCCAGGACAGGGGCTATTTCGTGGGGCCAACGTCCTGACTTTC.